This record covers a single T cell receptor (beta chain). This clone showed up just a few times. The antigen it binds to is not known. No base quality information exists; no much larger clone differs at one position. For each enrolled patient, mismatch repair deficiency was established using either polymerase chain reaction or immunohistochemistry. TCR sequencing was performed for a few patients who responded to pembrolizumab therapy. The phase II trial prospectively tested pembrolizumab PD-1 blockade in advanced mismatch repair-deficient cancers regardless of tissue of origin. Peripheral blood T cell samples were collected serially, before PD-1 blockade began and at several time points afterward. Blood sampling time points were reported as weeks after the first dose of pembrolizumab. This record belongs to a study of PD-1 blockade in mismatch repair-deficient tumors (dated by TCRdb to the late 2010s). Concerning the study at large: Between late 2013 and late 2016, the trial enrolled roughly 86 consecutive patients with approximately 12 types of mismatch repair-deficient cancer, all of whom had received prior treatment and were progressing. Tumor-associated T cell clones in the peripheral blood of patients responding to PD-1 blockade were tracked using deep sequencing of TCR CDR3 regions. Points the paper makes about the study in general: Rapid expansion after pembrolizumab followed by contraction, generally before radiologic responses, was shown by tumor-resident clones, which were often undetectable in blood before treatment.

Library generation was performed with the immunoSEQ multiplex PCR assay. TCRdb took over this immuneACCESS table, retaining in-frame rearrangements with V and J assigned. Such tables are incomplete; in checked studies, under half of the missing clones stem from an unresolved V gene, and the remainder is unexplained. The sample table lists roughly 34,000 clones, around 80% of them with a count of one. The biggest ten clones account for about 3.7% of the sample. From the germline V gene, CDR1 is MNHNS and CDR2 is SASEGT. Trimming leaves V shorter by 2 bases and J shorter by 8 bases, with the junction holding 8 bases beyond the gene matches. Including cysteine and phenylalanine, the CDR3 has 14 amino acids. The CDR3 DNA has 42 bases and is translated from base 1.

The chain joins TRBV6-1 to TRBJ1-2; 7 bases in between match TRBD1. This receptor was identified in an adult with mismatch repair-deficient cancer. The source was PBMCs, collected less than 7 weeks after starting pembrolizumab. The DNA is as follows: TGTGCCAGCAGTGAATTGGGGACAGCTAGCGGCTACACCTTC. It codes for CASSELGTASGYTF.